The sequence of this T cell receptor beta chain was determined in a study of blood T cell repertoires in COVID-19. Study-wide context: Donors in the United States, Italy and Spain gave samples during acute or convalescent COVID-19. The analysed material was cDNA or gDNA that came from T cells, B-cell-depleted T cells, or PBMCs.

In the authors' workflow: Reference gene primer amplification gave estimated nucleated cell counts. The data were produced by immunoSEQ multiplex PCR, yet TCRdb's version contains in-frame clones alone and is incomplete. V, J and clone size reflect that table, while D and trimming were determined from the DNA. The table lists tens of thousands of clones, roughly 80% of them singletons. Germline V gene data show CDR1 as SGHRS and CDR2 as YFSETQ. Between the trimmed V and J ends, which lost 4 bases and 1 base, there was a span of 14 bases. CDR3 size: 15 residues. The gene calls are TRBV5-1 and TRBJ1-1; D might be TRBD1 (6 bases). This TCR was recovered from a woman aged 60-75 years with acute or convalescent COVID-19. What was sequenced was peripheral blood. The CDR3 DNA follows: TGCGCCAGCAGCCAGCTAACAGGGACGAACACTGAAGCTTTCTTT. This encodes CASSQLTGTNTEAFF.